What follows are 7 T cell receptor beta chains derived from one specimen sequenced in a study of blood T cell repertoires in COVID-19. Here immunoSEQ multiplex PCR was the method, and the copy in TCRdb shows in-frame clones only, minus some. In the table there are approximately 45,000 clones, 80% to 90% of which are singletons. The sequenced sample was peripheral blood. Receptors originate from a woman older than 75 with acute or convalescent COVID-19.

The chain couples TRBV6-5 to TRBJ2-7; TRBD2 agrees at 7 bases. V dropped 5 bases and J dropped 3; count of bases not matched to a gene: 7. The germline V gene encodes CDR1 MNHEY and CDR2 SVGAGI. The CDR3 runs to 14 residues. The CDR3 bases are TGTGCCAGCAGTCCTTCGGGACTAATCTACGAGCAGTACTTC. Amino acid sequence: CASSPSGLIYEQYF.

This clone was recorded once. The chain employs TRBV2 and TRBJ1-6, with 7 bases that match TRBD1. The CDR3 length is 17 residues. Germline V gene data show CDR1 as SNHLY and CDR2 as FYNNEI. Losses at the gene ends were 4 bases for V and 4 bases for J; bases not matched to a gene: 10. CDR3 loop: CASSGTAARGYNSPLHF. The CDR3, as DNA: TGTGCCAGCAGTGGAACCGCGGCCAGGGGGTATAATTCACCCCTCCACTTT. The full variable domain, its missing parts supplied by reference TRBV2 and TRBJ1-6, is EPEVTQTPSHQVTQMGQEVILRCVPISNHLYFYWYRQILGQKVEFLVSFYNNEISEKSEIFDDQFSVERPDGSNFTLKIRSTKLEDSAMYFCASSGTAARGYNSPLHFGNGTRLTVT.

This clone has just one count. The sample contains more than one DNA sequence encoding this CDR3. This chain connects TRBV5-1 to TRBJ2-7; 7 positions agree with TRBD2. Per germline, CDR1 SGHRS and CDR2 YFSETQ. V lost 0 bases and J lost 6; bases outside the gene matches: 3. The CDR3 covers 13 residues. The CDR3 loop reads CASSLVPGGEQYF. In nucleotides, the CDR3 is TGCGCCAGCAGCTTGGTCCCGGGGGGCGAGCAGTACTTC.

This clone was detected only once. CDR3 loop: CASSPTGVGNTIYF. Here the CDR3 DNA reads TGCGCCAGCAGCCCCACAGGGGTCGGAAACACCATATATTTT. This chain uses TRBV5-1 with TRBJ1-3, with 7 bases aligning to TRBD1. CDR3 length: 14 amino acids. Unmatched junction bases numbered 5, after V lost 4 bases and J lost 4 bases. Germline-derived CDR1 and CDR2 are SGHRS and YFSETQ.

This chain connects TRBV19 to TRBJ1-3; a weak D match, TRBD1 (5 bases). Germline V gene sequence: CDR1 LNHDA, CDR2 SQIVND (reference sequence). V lost 6 bases and J 0 bases, leaving 9 bases between the germline ends. This CDR3 contains 14 residues. The CDR3 nucleotides read TGTGCCAGTAGGACAGCAAGCTCTGGAAACACCATATATTTT. The encoded protein is CASRTASSGNTIYF.

This chain connects TRBV7-7 to TRBJ2-7; 8 bases map to TRBD1. The CDR3 has 15 amino acids. V was clipped by 0 bases and J by 4 bases; unmatched bases: 5. Germline lookup yields CDR1 SSHAT and CDR2 FNYEAQ (reference sequence). CDR3 DNA sequence: TGTGCCAGCAGCTTAGCTGTCGGACAGGGTTACGAGCAGTACTTC. This sequence encodes CASSLAVGQGYEQYF.

The chain uses TRBV6-5 and TRBJ1-2; 12 nucleotides align to TRBD1. The CDR3 is 15 residues long. Per germline, CDR1 MNHEY and CDR2 SVGAGI. J lost 11 bases, V lost 0 bases, and 7 bases had no gene match. The CDR3, as DNA: TGTGCCAGCAGTTACTCGTCGGGACAGGGGGCGCGTTACACCTTC. Amino acid sequence: CASSYSSGQGARYTF.